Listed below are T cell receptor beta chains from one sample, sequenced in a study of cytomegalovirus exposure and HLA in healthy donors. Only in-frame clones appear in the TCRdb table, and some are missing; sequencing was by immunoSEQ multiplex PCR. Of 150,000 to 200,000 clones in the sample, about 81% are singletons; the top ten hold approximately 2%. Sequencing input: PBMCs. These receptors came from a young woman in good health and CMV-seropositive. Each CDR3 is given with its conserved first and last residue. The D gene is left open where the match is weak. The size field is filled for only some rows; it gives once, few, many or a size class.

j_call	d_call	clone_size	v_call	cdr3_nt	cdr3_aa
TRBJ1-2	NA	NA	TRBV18	TGTGCCAGCTCAGAAGAGACAGATTATGGCTACACCTTC	CASSEETDYGYTF
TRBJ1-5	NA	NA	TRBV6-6	TGTGCCAGCAGCACCAGGGGCTCGGGACAGCCCCAGCATTTT	CASSTRGSGQPQHF
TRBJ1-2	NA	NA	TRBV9	TGTGCCAGCAGCGGAATCAGGGAAGCGAGGCCCTATGGCTACACCTTC	CASSGIREARPYGYTF
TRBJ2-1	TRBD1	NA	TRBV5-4	TGTGCCAGCAGCCCCGGGACAGGGATATACAATGAGCAGTTCTTC	CASSPGTGIYNEQFF
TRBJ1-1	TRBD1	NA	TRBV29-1	TGCAGCGCCCCCAGGACAGGGTCCCCCGAAGCTTTCTTT	CSAPRTGSPEAFF
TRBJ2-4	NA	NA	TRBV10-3	TGTGCCATCAGTGAGTCGGGGCAGAAGGCCAAAAACATTCAGTACTTC	CAISESGQKAKNIQYF
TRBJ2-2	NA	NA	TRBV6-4	TGTGCCAGCAGTGAATTAGTTCGGTCCGGGGGGCTGTTTTTT	CASSELVRSGGLFF
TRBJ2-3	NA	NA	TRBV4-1	TGCGCCAGCAGCCAAGTGAGCGGGAGCACAGATACGCAGTATTTT	CASSQVSGSTDTQYF
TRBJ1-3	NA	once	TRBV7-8	TGTGCCAGCAGCTTAGCGGGGCAGGGCACCTCTGGAAACACCATATATTTT	CASSLAGQGTSGNTIYF
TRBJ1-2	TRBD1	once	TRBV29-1	TGCAGCGTTGATCGCAGAGGGACAGCGAACTATGGCTACACCTTC	CSVDRRGTANYGYTF
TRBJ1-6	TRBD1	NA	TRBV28	TGTGCCAGCAGTCCCCGGACAGGGGGGAATTCACCCCTCCACTTT	CASSPRTGGNSPLHF
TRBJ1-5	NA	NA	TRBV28	TGTGCCAGCAGTTTTACAGGGAGAAGCAATCAGCCCCAGCATTTT	CASSFTGRSNQPQHF
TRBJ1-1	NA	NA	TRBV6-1	TGTGCCAGCAGCGCTGAGCGGGGAACTGAAGCTTTCTTT	CASSAERGTEAFF
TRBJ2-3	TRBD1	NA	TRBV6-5	TGTGCCAGCAGAAGACAGGGGTCCCCCACAGATACGCAGTATTTT	CASRRQGSPTDTQYF
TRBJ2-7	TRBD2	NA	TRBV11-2	TGTGCCAGCAGCCCCGCCGGGACTAGCCTTGAGCAGTACTTC	CASSPAGTSLEQYF
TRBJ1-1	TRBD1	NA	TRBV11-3	TGTGCCAGCAGCTTCCCCCTACAGGGGGCGAGGACTGAAGCTTTCTTT	CASSFPLQGARTEAFF
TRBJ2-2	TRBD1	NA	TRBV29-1	TGCAGCGTGATGGGACAGGGATTCGGGGAGCTGTTTTTT	CSVMGQGFGELFF
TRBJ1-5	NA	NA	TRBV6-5	TGTGCCAGCAGAAGGATAGACAGAGGCAATCAGCCCCAGCATTTT	CASRRIDRGNQPQHF
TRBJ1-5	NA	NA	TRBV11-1	TGTGCCAGCAGCTTAGCAGAGAATCAGCCCCAGCATTTT	CASSLAENQPQHF
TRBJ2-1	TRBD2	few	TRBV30	TGTGCCTGGACCCCTCCCTGGGGGCTAGCGGGGGGGCTTTACAATGAGCAGTTCTTC	CAWTPPWGLAGGLYNEQFF
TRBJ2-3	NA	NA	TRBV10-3	TGTGCCATCAGTGTTGGGACTGCAACAGATACGCAGTATTTT	CAISVGTATDTQYF
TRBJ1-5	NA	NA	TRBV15	TGTGCCACCAGCAGAGATAGGGGGAGAGGTCAGCCCCAGCATTTT	CATSRDRGRGQPQHF
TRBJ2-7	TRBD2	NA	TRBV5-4	TGTGCCAGCAGCTTTCCAGCGGGGGGGTCCTACGAGCAGTACTTC	CASSFPAGGSYEQYF
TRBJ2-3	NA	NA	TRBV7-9	TGTGCCAGCAGCTTAAACGGGGGAAGCACAGATACGCAGTATTTT	CASSLNGGSTDTQYF
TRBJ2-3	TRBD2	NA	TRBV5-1	TGCGCCAGCAGCTTCTCTCCTAGCGGGGGCACAGATACGCAGTATTTT	CASSFSPSGGTDTQYF
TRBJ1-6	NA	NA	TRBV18	TGTGCCAGCTCATCGACGGGAGATAATTCACCCCTCCACTTT	CASSSTGDNSPLHF
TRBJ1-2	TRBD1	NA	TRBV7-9	TGTGCCAGCAGCGTACAGGGGGCGCGTTATGGCTACACCTTC	CASSVQGARYGYTF
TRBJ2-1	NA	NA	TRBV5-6	TGTGCCAGCAGCTTTAAGACAGGTGGGGGAATTTGGTTCTTC	CASSFKTGGGIWFF
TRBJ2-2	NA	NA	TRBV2	TGTGCCAGCAGTGAGAACAGGAACACCGGGGAGCTGTTTTTT	CASSENRNTGELFF
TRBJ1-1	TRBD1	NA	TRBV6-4	TGTGCCAGCAGGGTCCATCAGGGGGGTAAGCTGAAGGTTGTGAACACTGAAGCTTTCTTT	CASRVHQGGKLKVVNTEAFF